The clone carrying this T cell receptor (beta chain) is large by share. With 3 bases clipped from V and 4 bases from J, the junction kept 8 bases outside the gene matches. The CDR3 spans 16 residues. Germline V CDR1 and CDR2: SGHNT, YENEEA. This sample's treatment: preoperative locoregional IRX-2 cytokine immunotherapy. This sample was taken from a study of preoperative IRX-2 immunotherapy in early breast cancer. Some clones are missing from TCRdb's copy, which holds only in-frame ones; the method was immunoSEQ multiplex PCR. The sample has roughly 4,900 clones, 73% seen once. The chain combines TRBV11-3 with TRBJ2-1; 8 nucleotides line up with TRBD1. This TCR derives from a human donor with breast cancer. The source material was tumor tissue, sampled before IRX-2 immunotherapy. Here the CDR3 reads CASSLSGGPSYNEQFF. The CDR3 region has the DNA TGTGCCAGCAGCTTGTCAGGGGGCCCATCATACAATGAGCAGTTCTTC.